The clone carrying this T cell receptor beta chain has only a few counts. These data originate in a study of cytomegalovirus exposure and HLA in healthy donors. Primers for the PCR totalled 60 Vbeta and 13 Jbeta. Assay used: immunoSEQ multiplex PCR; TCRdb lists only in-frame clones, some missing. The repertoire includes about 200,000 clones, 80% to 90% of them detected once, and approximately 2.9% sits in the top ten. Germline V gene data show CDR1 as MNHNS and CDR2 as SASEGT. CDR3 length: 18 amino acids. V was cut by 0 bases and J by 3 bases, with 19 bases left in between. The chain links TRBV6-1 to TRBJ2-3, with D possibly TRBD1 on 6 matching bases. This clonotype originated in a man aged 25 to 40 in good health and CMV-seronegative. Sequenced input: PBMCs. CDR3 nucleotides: TGTGCCAGCAGTGAAGCGGGGGTAAGGGGGAGAGGAACAGATACGCAGTATTTT. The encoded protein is CASSEAGVRGRGTDTQYF.